A single sample gave rise to the 18 T cell receptor beta chains below, sequenced in a study of Ad26.COV2.S vaccination and SARS-CoV-2 variants. Using immunoSEQ multiplex PCR, the repertoire was profiled, and TCRdb retains in-frame clones only, with some absent. The sample gives hundreds of thousands of clones, roughly nine tenths of which show up once; roughly 1.5% is in the top ten. Specified treatment: about 20 received Ad26.COV2.S at low or high dose, single or two shots; 5 received placebo; per-sample allocation not given. Sampling happened 63 days after the first vaccine or placebo injection. The starting material was peripheral blood, obtained in a trial of Ad26.COV2.S vaccine versus placebo. The receptor set was obtained from a person aged 18 to 65 who received the Ad26.COV2.S COVID-19 vaccine or a placebo.

The genes are TRBV7-9 and TRBJ2-5; D possibly uses TRBD1 or TRBD2 (6 bases each). Germline V gene lookup returns CDR1 SEHNR and CDR2 FQNEAQ (reference sequence). There are 14 residues in the CDR3. V was pared by 1 base and J by 3 bases, with 9 bases between. The CDR3 sequence is CASSLVRGEETQYF. The DNA of the CDR3 is TGTGCCAGCAGCTTAGTTAGGGGGGAAGAGACCCAGTACTTC.

The chain links TRBV9 to TRBJ2-3, with TRBD2 identical over 9 bases. The CDR3 is 15 amino acids. V shed 0 bases, J shed 9 bases, and the junction held 8 bases outside the gene matches. CDR1 and CDR2 from the germline V gene are SGDLS and YYNGEE. This chain's CDR3 is CASSVVAGGLATQYF. CDR3 DNA: TGTGCCAGCAGCGTAGTGGCGGGGGGGTTGGCGACGCAGTATTTT.

The chain couples TRBV6-2 or TRBV6-3 to TRBJ2-7; tentative D call: TRBD2 (6 bases). There are 15 residues in the CDR3. V lost 4 bases and J lost 5, with 18 bases in between. CDR1 and CDR2 from the germline V gene are MNHEY and SVGEGT. Written as DNA, the CDR3 is TGTGCCAGCAGTTTCCCCCCTGCAGGGAGGCACGAGCAGTACTTC. Its protein is CASSFPPAGRHEQYF.

The rearrangement links TRBV27 to TRBJ2-2; weak D call: TRBD1 (5 bases). Per germline, CDR1 MNHEY and CDR2 SMNVEV (reference sequence). This CDR3 is 13 amino acids long. V dropped 5 bases and J dropped 6 bases, with 10 bases sitting between them. This CDR3 reads CASSIRGSGELFF. The CDR3 bases are TGTGCCAGCAGTATTAGGGGCTCCGGGGAGCTGTTTTTT.

This sequence joins TRBV5-4 and TRBJ1-1, with 12 bases matching TRBD1. Trimming took 5 bases from V and 5 from J; bases not matched to a gene: 13. CDR1 is SGHNT, CDR2 YYREEE, per germline (reference sequence). The CDR3 contains 17 residues. The CDR3: CASSSSGTGGRVTEAFF. The CDR3 coding sequence is TGTGCCAGCAGTTCAAGCGGGACAGGGGGCCGGGTGACTGAAGCTTTCTTT.

The CDR3 sequence is CASNPLAGGTDTQYF. The DNA of the CDR3 is TGCGCCAGCAATCCTTTAGCGGGAGGAACAGATACGCAGTATTTT. The V and J genes are TRBV10-1 and TRBJ2-3, with TRBD2 matching 10 bases. This CDR3 contains 15 residues. V shed 7 bases and J 3 bases; nucleotides not matched to a gene: 7. Germline V gene lookup returns CDR1 WNHNN and CDR2 SYGVQD (reference sequence).

The CDR3 region is CASSQEDATGLNEQFF. The DNA of the CDR3 is TGCGCCAGCAGCCAAGAAGATGCGACAGGGCTCAATGAGCAGTTCTTC. The gene calls are TRBV4-1 and TRBJ2-1, with TRBD1 matching 7 bases. The CDR3 is made up of 16 amino acids. Germline-derived CDR1 and CDR2 are MGHRA and YSYEKL. Trimming removed 0 bases from V and 6 bases from J; junction bases left unmatched: 8.

The J gene is TRBJ2-3, the V gene TRBV5-1; D perhaps matches TRBD2 (5 bases). This CDR3 spans 17 amino acids. The V gene's germline CDR1 is SGHRS and CDR2 YFSETQ. Trimming took off 0 bases at V and 3 bases at J, with 17 bases between the two ends. The CDR3 nucleotides read TGCGCCAGCAGCTTGGAGGTCAGGACTTTTCCGACAGATACGCAGTATTTT. Its protein is CASSLEVRTFPTDTQYF.

The V call is TRBV11-2, the J call TRBJ2-4, with D perhaps given as TRBD1 or TRBD2 (5 bases each). Germline V gene data show CDR1 as SGHAT and CDR2 as FQNNGV. This CDR3 contains 15 residues. Trimming took 5 bases from V and 6 from J, leaving 17 bases between them. CDR3 region: CASSRTGTPGNIQYF. CDR3 coding DNA: TGTGCCAGCAGCCGCACCGGGACCCCGGGAAACATTCAGTACTTC.

The count of this clone is one. V is TRBV19 and J is TRBJ2-4, with a possible D match to TRBD1 (5 bases). V lost 3 bases and J 6 bases, leaving 12 bases between the germline ends. Per the germline V gene, CDR1 is LNHDA and CDR2 is SQIVND (reference sequence). There are 14 residues in the CDR3. The CDR3 spells CASSIPGCRNIQYF. The CDR3 DNA sequence: TGTGCCAGTAGTATCCCAGGGTGTAGAAACATTCAGTACTTC.

The chain joins TRBV30 to TRBJ1-6; D remains unclear. Per the germline V gene, CDR1 is GTSNPN and CDR2 is SVGIG (reference sequence). Trimming stripped 0 bases from V and 9 bases from J, with 12 bases between. This CDR3 spans 14 amino acids. The CDR3 DNA follows: TGTGCCTGGAGTGTGGTCGATCCCCGTTCACCCCTCCACTTT. This codes for CAWSVVDPRSPLHF.

V usage is TRBV3-1 (or the pseudogene TRBV3-2) and J usage is TRBJ2-5, with D perhaps matching TRBD2 (5 bases). The germline V gene encodes CDR1 LGHDT and CDR2 YNNKEL (reference sequence). The V end lost 1 base, the J end lost 5 bases, and 8 bases lay between the germline ends. The CDR3 totals 13 residues. The CDR3 DNA follows: TGTGCCAGCAGCCAAGGACGCGGGGAGACCCAGTACTTC. This translates into CASSQGRGETQYF.

The V call is TRBV19, the J call TRBJ1-1, with 10 bases matching TRBD1. CDR1 is LNHDA and CDR2 is SQIVND in the germline V gene (reference sequence). The V gene end was trimmed by 4 bases and the J gene end by 4 bases; junction bases not matched to a gene: 9. The CDR3 has 16 amino acids. In DNA, the CDR3 is TGTGCCAGTAGTACTATGACAGGGGGCAAGGGCACTGAAGCTTTCTTT. Translated, it gives CASSTMTGGKGTEAFF. Using reference TRBV19 and TRBJ1-1 for the parts outside the CDR3, the full variable domain is DGGITQSPKYLFRKEGQNVTLSCEQNLNHDAMYWYRQDPGQGLRLIYYSQIVNDFQKGDIAEGYSVSREKKESFPLTVTSAQKNPTAFYLCASSTMTGGKGTEAFFGQGTRLTVV.

This clone is a singleton in its sample. The chain has TRBV11-2 and TRBJ2-2; TRBD2 aligns across 9 bases. This CDR3 has 16 amino acids. V lost 0 bases to trimming and J lost 6 bases; unmatched junction nucleotides: 5. CDR1 and CDR2 from the germline V gene are SGHAT and FQNNGV. The CDR3 is CASSLDAGGEAGELFF. CDR3 DNA: TGTGCCAGCAGCTTAGATGCGGGGGGGGAGGCCGGGGAGCTGTTTTTT.

V is TRBV10-1 and J is TRBJ2-7; TRBD2 matches 10 bases. This CDR3 is built from 16 residues. J lost 5 bases, V lost 5 bases, and 12 bases had no gene match. Germline loops: CDR1 WNHNN, CDR2 SYGVQD (reference sequence). The CDR3 nucleotides are TGCGCCAGCAGTCCAATTCTGACTAGCGGGTCCCACGAGCAGTACTTC. It encodes CASSPILTSGSHEQYF.

The chain has TRBV18 and TRBJ2-5, with D possibly matching TRBD1 (5 bases). This CDR3 spans 16 amino acids. Looked up from germline, CDR1 is KGHSH and CDR2 is LQKENI. The ends were cut back, 2 bases at V and 0 bases at J, with 13 bases in the middle. Here the CDR3 reads CASSPMPQGYQETQYF. For the CDR3, the DNA is TGTGCCAGCTCACCAATGCCCCAGGGCTACCAAGAGACCCAGTACTTC.

This sequence joins TRBV5-1 and TRBJ2-1; the D is unclear. From germline, CDR1 is SGHRS and CDR2 YFSETQ. Trimming cost V 1 base and J 9 bases, with 8 bases left between them. The CDR3 runs 12 residues. As DNA, the CDR3 is TGCGCCAGCAGCTTGAAGTCCTTTGAGCAGTTCTTC. This codes for CASSLKSFEQFF.

The gene calls are TRBV7-2 and TRBJ2-5, with TRBD2 matching 9 bases. Germline CDR1 is SGHTA and CDR2 is FQGNSA. Unmatched junction bases numbered 9, after V lost 5 bases and J lost 5 bases. The CDR3 covers 15 residues. CDR3 region: CASSPSVAGGETQYF. The CDR3 coding sequence is TGTGCCAGCAGCCCCTCGGTGGCGGGGGGGGAGACCCAGTACTTC.